One and the same sample provided the 24 T cell receptor beta chains below, sequenced in a study of cytomegalovirus exposure and HLA in healthy donors. It was with 60 Vbeta and 13 Jbeta primers that the PCR ran. The protocol was immunoSEQ multiplex PCR, while the TCRdb copy is restricted to in-frame clones and leaves out a portion. The sample consists of around 140,000 clones, approximately 78% of them appearing once. Sequencing was carried out using PBMCs. Receptors originate from a woman aged 45 to 65 in good health and CMV-seropositive.

The rearrangement uses TRBV9 and TRBJ2-3, with 12 bases lining up with TRBD2. The CDR3 is 23 residues long. Germline V gives CDR1 SGDLS, CDR2 YYNGEE. With V trimmed by 2 bases and J by 3 bases, 25 bases remained unmatched. CDR3 DNA: TGTGCCAGCAGCGTTGAGGGGATGGGTCTAGCGGGGGGGAGGGGGCGTCGGACAGATACGCAGTATTTT. This sequence encodes CASSVEGMGLAGGRGRRTDTQYF.

V usage is TRBV6-1 and J usage is TRBJ1-5, with a weak D call TRBD1 (6 bases). The CDR3 is 13 amino acids. V was trimmed by 7 bases and J by 7 bases, leaving 14 bases between them. Germline lookup yields CDR1 MNHNS and CDR2 SASEGT. This CDR3 reads CASTTGISQPQHF. CDR3 nucleotides: TGTGCCAGCACGACAGGTATATCCCAGCCCCAGCATTTT.

The rearrangement joins TRBV2 to TRBJ2-5; maybe TRBD1 (5 bases). This CDR3 comprises 14 residues. Trimming took 3 bases from V and 2 from J, leaving 10 bases between them. From germline, CDR1 is SNHLY and CDR2 FYNNEI. The CDR3 DNA reads TGTGCCAGCAGTGATTGGGGCGGACAAGAGACCCAGTACTTC. Translating it yields CASSDWGGQETQYF. The variable domain in full, completed from reference TRBV2 and TRBJ2-5, reads EPEVTQTPSHQVTQMGQEVILRCVPISNHLYFYWYRQILGQKVEFLVSFYNNEISEKSEIFDDQFSVERPDGSNFTLKIRSTKLEDSAMYFCASSDWGGQETQYFGPGTRLLVL.

The V call is TRBV19, the J call TRBJ1-1; D not resolved. The CDR3 runs to 13 residues. V lost 3 bases, J lost 0 bases, and 5 bases lay in between. Germline CDR1 reads LNHDA; CDR2 reads SQIVND (reference sequence). The CDR3 is CASSINLNTEAFF. The CDR3 nucleotides are TGTGCCAGTAGTATCAATTTGAACACTGAAGCTTTCTTT.

This clone was detected only a few times. This chain connects TRBV29-1 to TRBJ1-2; D is unclear. V dropped 0 bases and J dropped 4 bases, with 15 bases sitting between them. The length of the CDR3 is 15 residues. Germline loops: CDR1 SQVTM, CDR2 ANQGSEA. The CDR3 DNA is TGCAGCGTTGAAGAGGCAACAGCTAACATCTATGGCTACACCTTC. Translating gives CSVEEATANIYGYTF.

V gene TRBV6-5 combines with J gene TRBJ1-1; D is possibly TRBD1 (6 bases). Trimming removed 6 bases at V and 5 bases at J, with 13 bases between. The CDR3 loop spans 13 amino acids. CDR1 is MNHEY, CDR2 SVGAGI, per germline. CDR3 bases: TGTGCCAGCAGCCCCACACAGGGTACTGAAGCTTTCTTT. It specifies CASSPTQGTEAFF.

Worth noting for this clone: This sample includes further DNA sequences coding for the same CDR3. J is TRBJ1-2 and V is TRBV7-3; 8 bases match TRBD1. The junction had 7 bases not matched to a gene; V was cut back by 5 bases and J by 8 bases. CDR3 size: 13 residues. Per germline, CDR1 SGHTA and CDR2 FQGTGA. CDR3 sequence: CASSPGTGRGYTF. In nucleotides, the CDR3 is TGTGCCAGCAGCCCCGGGACAGGACGGGGCTACACCTTC.

The chain has TRBV4-1 and TRBJ2-3, with 12 bases fitting TRBD2. Germline loops: CDR1 MGHRA, CDR2 YSYEKL. V gave up 0 bases and J gave up 4 bases; unmatched junction bases: 14. The CDR3 runs 20 residues. In DNA form, the CDR3 reads TGCGCCAGCAGCCAAGATAGGACACTCGGCAGACTAGCGGGAGCAGATACGCAGTATTTT. Its translation is CASSQDRTLGRLAGADTQYF.

The chain couples TRBV4-1 to TRBJ2-7; TRBD2 matches 7 bases. In germline, CDR1 is MGHRA, CDR2 YSYEKL. The CDR3 has 15 amino acids. V lost 2 bases, J lost 3 bases, and 7 bases stayed unmatched. The CDR3 loop is CASSQIAGTIYEQYF. The DNA of the CDR3 is TGCGCCAGCAGCCAAATTGCGGGGACTATCTACGAGCAGTACTTC.

The chain has TRBV5-6 and TRBJ2-5; weak D call: TRBD2 (6 bases). The CDR3 contains 14 residues. V was clipped by 4 bases and J by 4 bases, with 14 bases between them. Germline CDR1 is SGHDT and CDR2 is YYEEEE. CDR3 protein: CASSPDGGRETQYF. DNA for the CDR3: TGTGCCAGCAGCCCCGACGGAGGGAGAGAGACCCAGTACTTC.

The chain combines TRBV9 with TRBJ1-2, with D maybe TRBD1 (5 bases). CDR1 is SGDLS, CDR2 YYNGEE, per germline. Trimming removed 0 bases from V and 2 bases from J, with 8 bases in between. The CDR3 extends over 14 amino acids. The chain's CDR3 is CASSVGDSNYGYTF. CDR3 coding DNA: TGTGCCAGCAGCGTAGGAGACAGCAACTATGGCTACACCTTC.

The sample holds one count of this clone. The CDR3 region is CASSLTGGRSRETQYF. DNA for the CDR3: TGTGCCAGCAGCTTAACAGGGGGCAGGTCACGAGAGACCCAGTACTTC. The J gene is TRBJ2-5, the V gene TRBV7-9; 9 nucleotides match TRBD1. There are 16 residues in the CDR3. The germline gives CDR1 SEHNR, CDR2 FQNEAQ (reference sequence). Trimming cost V 2 bases and J 4 bases; bases outside gene matches: 8.

The chain carries TRBV27 and TRBJ1-1; TRBD1 might be the D (5 bases). This CDR3 has 13 amino acids. Trimming removed 2 bases at V and 4 bases at J, with 8 bases between. Germline V CDR1 and CDR2: MNHEY, SMNVEV (reference sequence). CDR3 DNA: TGTGCCAGCAGTTTACAGGGTCCCACTGAAGCTTTCTTT. Residues: CASSLQGPTEAFF.

About this clone itself: One junction end disagrees with the germline gene, perhaps due to a read error. V is TRBV7-8 and J is TRBJ2-7; D remains unclear. The CDR3 runs to 14 residues. Germline loops: CDR1 SGHVS, CDR2 FQNEAQ. CDR3 DNA: TGCGCCAGCAGCCAAGAACCGACTCCCTACGAGCAGTACTTC. This sequence encodes CASSQEPTPYEQYF.

The chain joins TRBV7-2 to TRBJ2-3, with TRBD2 matching 8 bases. Losses at the gene ends were 5 bases for V and 2 bases for J; bases not matched to a gene: 12. This CDR3 is 17 amino acids long. Germline-derived CDR1 and CDR2 are SGHTA and FQGNSA. CDR3 nucleotide sequence: TGTGCCAGCAGCGCCTCCGGACTAGCATCCTACACAGATACGCAGTATTTT. Protein product: CASSASGLASYTDTQYF.

The chain combines TRBV7-9 with TRBJ1-1, with D perhaps matching TRBD1 (5 bases). CDR1 and CDR2 from the germline V gene are SEHNR and FQNEAQ (reference sequence). V was pared by 1 base and J by 2 bases, with 11 bases between. The CDR3 is 15 residues long. The chain's CDR3 is CASSLGGQKNTEAFF. The CDR3, as DNA: TGTGCCAGCAGCTTAGGCGGACAAAAAAACACTGAAGCTTTCTTT.

The CDR3: CASSYSGIPDPDTQYF. The CDR3 DNA sequence: TGTGCCAGCAGCTACTCAGGGATTCCGGATCCAGATACGCAGTATTTT. J is TRBJ2-3 and V is TRBV11-2; D may be TRBD1 (5 bases). The germline gives CDR1 SGHAT, CDR2 FQNNGV. The CDR3 length is 16 residues. With 4 bases removed from V and 4 bases from J, the gap between germline ends came to 18 bases.

The chain is built from TRBV6-1 and TRBJ1-2; a possible D gene is TRBD1 (5 bases). Deletions cut 5 bases from V and 3 bases from J, with 13 bases between. Germline CDR1 and CDR2: MNHNS and SASEGT. The CDR3 is made up of 14 amino acids. This chain's CDR3 is CASSTQGSYYGYTF. As DNA, the CDR3 is TGTGCCAGCAGTACTCAGGGAAGCTACTATGGCTACACCTTC.

V gene TRBV5-1 combines with J gene TRBJ1-2, with 9 bases aligning to TRBD1. The CDR3 is made up of 14 amino acids. V trimming: 2 bases; J trimming: 6 bases; junction bases outside the gene matches: 5. Germline V lookup: CDR1 SGHRS, CDR2 YFSETQ. The CDR3 coding sequence is TGCGCCAGCAGCTTATCAACAGGGGGCAATGGCTACACCTTC. It yields the protein CASSLSTGGNGYTF.

Comments on this clone: One end of the junction fails to match germline, which may point to a read error. J is TRBJ1-2 and V is TRBV4-3, with D perhaps matching TRBD1 (5 bases). CDR1 is LGHNA, CDR2 YSLEER, per germline. The CDR3 is made up of 16 amino acids. CDR3 bases: TGCGCCAGCAGCCAAGGTCAGGGATCTGGACCCTATGGCTACATCTTC. This sequence encodes CASSQGQGSGPYGYIF.

This chain links TRBV28 with TRBJ1-6; no definite D call. Germline assignment: CDR1 MDHEN and CDR2 SYDVKM. V was pared by 4 bases and J by 4 bases, with 8 bases between. The CDR3 is 14 amino acids. In nucleotides, the CDR3 is TGTGCCAGCAGTTCTACAGATTATAATTCACCCCTCCACTTT. It yields the protein CASSSTDYNSPLHF.

The rearrangement joins TRBV6-1 to TRBJ1-2, with unresolved D. Germline V gene lookup returns CDR1 MNHNS and CDR2 SASEGT. CDR3 length: 14 residues. The ends were cut back, 7 bases at V and 4 bases at J, with 16 bases in the middle. The CDR3 spells CASTQTTGGYGYTF. In DNA, the CDR3 is TGTGCCAGCACCCAAACCACGGGAGGCTATGGCTACACCTTC.

V gene TRBV5-1 combines with J gene TRBJ2-1; TRBD2 aligns across 7 bases. The trim removed 7 bases at V and 3 bases at J, leaving 13 bases unmatched. This CDR3 has 16 residues. Germline-derived CDR1 and CDR2 are SGHRS and YFSETQ. CDR3 DNA: TGCGCCAGCCGTGCCGGAAGCGGGGTGATCTACAATGAGCAGTTCTTC. It translates to CASRAGSGVIYNEQFF.

This clone occurred once. This chain joins TRBV28 and TRBJ2-7, with TRBD1 matching over 9 bases. In germline, CDR1 is MDHEN, CDR2 SYDVKM. This CDR3 contains 15 residues. Trimming removed 4 bases from V and 5 bases from J; junction bases left unmatched: 9. For the CDR3, the DNA is TGTGCCAGCAGTTCCCCGGGACAGGGAGGCGACGAGCAGTACTTC. Protein product: CASSSPGQGGDEQYF. The full variable domain, with the rest looked up from reference TRBV28 and TRBJ2-7, is DVKVTQSSRYLVKRTGEKVFLECVQDMDHENMFWYRQDPGLGLRLIYFSYDVKMKEKGDIPEGYSVSREKKERFSLILESASTNQTSMYLCASSSPGQGGDEQYFGPGTRLTVT.